This entry concerns a single T cell receptor (beta chain). Authors' methods: Nucleated cell number was recorded as an estimate derived from reference gene primer amplification. Some clones are missing from TCRdb's copy, which holds only in-frame ones; the method was immunoSEQ multiplex PCR. The V and J calls and the clone size are those of that table, but D and trimming were determined from the DNA. The table includes around 230,000 clones, about four fifths detected once. This CDR3 region has 13 residues. V was pared by 7 bases and J by 7 bases, with 10 bases of the junction left unmatched. The V gene's germline CDR1 is SGHAT and CDR2 FQNNGV. This entry comes from a study of blood T cell repertoires in COVID-19.

Specimen: peripheral blood. This sequence was found in a woman older than 75 with acute or convalescent COVID-19. The chain has TRBV11-2 and TRBJ2-7; TRBD2 agrees at 7 bases. This CDR3 is CASTLSGGGEQYF. Here the CDR3 DNA reads TGTGCCAGCACCCTAAGTGGGGGGGGTGAGCAGTACTTC.